This entry features one T cell receptor (beta chain) sequence. Its specificity is unknown. These data come from a study of cytomegalovirus exposure and HLA in healthy donors. Study-wide points: Sequence variants that were highly shared formed a cluster that was likely a sequencing artifact.

PCR was performed using 60 Vbeta and 13 Jbeta primers. Sequenced by immunoSEQ multiplex PCR; TCRdb stores in-frame clones only, minus some. The sample has some 130,000 clones; about three quarters are singletons. Specimen: PBMCs. The TCR was taken from a woman between 35 and 50 years old in good health and CMV-seronegative.

The CDR3 DNA sequence: TGTGCCAGCAGCGTCAATATAGACAGGGGGCTAAGAGAGACCCAGTACTTC. It yields the protein CASSVNIDRGLRETQYF. The chain has TRBV2 and TRBJ2-5; 10 bases match TRBD1. V trimming: 6 bases; J trimming: 4 bases; junction bases outside the gene matches: 14. This CDR3 region has 17 residues. Germline values: CDR1 SNHLY, CDR2 FYNNEI.